These 7 T cell receptor beta chains came from one sample sequenced in a study of blood T cell repertoires in COVID-19. Profiling relied on immunoSEQ multiplex PCR, and the TCRdb table lists in-frame clones only, not all of them. The table includes just over 300,000 clones, around 91% detected once. The specimen was PBMCs or T cells enriched from blood (not recorded which). The receptors were gathered from a woman in her forties who had recovered from COVID-19.

The chain couples TRBV10-3 to TRBJ2-5, with 11 bases fitting TRBD1. The V and J ends lost 6 bases and 5 bases, in that order; junction bases with no gene match: 5. Germline values: CDR1 ENHRY, CDR2 SYGVKD. The CDR3 runs to 14 residues. For the CDR3, the DNA is TGTGCCATCAGCCCCGGACAGGGGGCGGAGACCCAGTACTTC. It codes for CAISPGQGAETQYF.

This rearrangement joins TRBV9 to TRBJ2-1; 11 bases align to TRBD2. Looked up from germline, CDR1 is SGDLS and CDR2 is YYNGEE. This CDR3 spans 17 amino acids. With 3 bases clipped from V and 3 bases from J, the junction kept 8 bases outside the gene matches. The DNA for the CDR3 is TGTGCCAGCAGCGCCCAACTAGCGGGGGATCTCTACAATGAGCAGTTCTTC. Encoded protein: CASSAQLAGDLYNEQFF.

V usage is TRBV12-5 and J usage is TRBJ2-3; TRBD1 agrees at 10 bases. Germline trimming cut 7 bases from V and 3 bases from J; bases unmatched to any gene: 13. The CDR3 spans 17 residues. The V gene's germline CDR1 is LGHNT and CDR2 FRNRAP. The CDR3: CASASETGGALTDTQYF. The CDR3 region has the DNA TGTGCTAGTGCCTCTGAGACAGGGGGCGCGTTGACAGATACGCAGTATTTT. The whole variable domain, filled in from reference TRBV12-5 and TRBJ2-3, reads DARVTQTPRHKVTEMGQEVTMRCQPILGHNTVFWYRQTMMQGLELLAYFRNRAPLDDSGMPKDRFSAEMPDATLATLKIQPSEPRDSAVYFCASASETGGALTDTQYFGPGTRLTVL.

In this sample, this clone turned up a few times. The rearrangement uses TRBV3-1 (or the pseudogene TRBV3-2) and TRBJ2-2; D might be TRBD2 (6 bases). Between the trimmed V and J ends, which lost 7 bases and 5 bases, there was a span of 20 bases. The CDR3 spans 16 residues. Germline lookup yields CDR1 LGHDT and CDR2 YNNKEL (reference sequence). The CDR3 sequence: CASTQGLPSGTGELFF. In DNA form, the CDR3 reads TGTGCCAGCACCCAGGGACTCCCCTCGGGGACCGGGGAGCTGTTTTTT.

V usage is TRBV27 and J usage is TRBJ1-1; the D gene is possibly TRBD1 (6 bases). The CDR3 length is 15 residues. CDR1 MNHEY and CDR2 SMNVEV come from the germline V gene (reference sequence). V lost 0 bases and J lost 2, with 10 bases in between. Written as DNA, the CDR3 is TGTGCCAGCAGTTTATCGGGCAGGGGAAACACTGAAGCTTTCTTT. Translated, it gives CASSLSGRGNTEAFF.

For this clone: This sample also contains other DNA sequences that code for the same CDR3. The V gene is TRBV24-1, the J gene TRBJ1-4, with D unclear. From germline, CDR1 is KGHDR and CDR2 SFDVKD. The ends were cut back, 4 bases at V and 8 bases at J, with 7 bases in the middle. CDR3 size: 12 residues. The DNA for the CDR3 is TGTGCCACCAGTGAGACGGGGGAAAAACTGTTTTTT. Amino acids: CATSETGEKLFF.

CDR3 sequence: CASSDLIGGYEQYF. CDR3 nucleotide sequence: TGCGCCAGCAGTGACCTGATCGGGGGTTACGAGCAGTACTTC. The chain has TRBV10-1 and TRBJ2-7; TRBD2 is a possible D gene (6 bases). The CDR3 runs to 14 residues. Germline loops: CDR1 WNHNN, CDR2 SYGVQD (reference sequence). The V gene lost 3 bases and the J gene lost 4 bases, with 13 bases spanning the gap.